This T cell receptor beta chain is drawn from a study of T-cell reconstitution after alpha-beta-depleted transplantation in children. The sample holds a few counts of this clonotype. A library of TCRbeta sequences, prepared with unique molecular identifiers, was generated. Each CDR3 protein is one row after TCRdb ran MiXCR on the PCR reads. This sample has just over 950,000 distinct CDR3 sequences; around 30% occur once, and the top ten carry roughly 28%. Trimming took 4 bases from V and 8 from J; bases not matched to a gene: 10. The CDR3 is 16 residues long. Germline CDR1 and CDR2: SGHRS and YFSETQ. The TCR comes from a boy in the first two years of life who had a stem cell transplant for SCID, so the T cells may come from the graft donor. The starting material was PBMCs, mostly from graft donor cells, obtained 360 days after TCRalphabeta/CD19-depleted stem cell transplant. The V and J genes are TRBV5-1 and TRBJ2-1, with TRBD2 matching 12 bases. The chain's CDR3 is CASSLPLAGGFHEQFF. The CDR3 DNA sequence: TGCGCCAGCAGCCTCCCACTAGCGGGGGGCTTCCATGAGCAGTTCTTC.